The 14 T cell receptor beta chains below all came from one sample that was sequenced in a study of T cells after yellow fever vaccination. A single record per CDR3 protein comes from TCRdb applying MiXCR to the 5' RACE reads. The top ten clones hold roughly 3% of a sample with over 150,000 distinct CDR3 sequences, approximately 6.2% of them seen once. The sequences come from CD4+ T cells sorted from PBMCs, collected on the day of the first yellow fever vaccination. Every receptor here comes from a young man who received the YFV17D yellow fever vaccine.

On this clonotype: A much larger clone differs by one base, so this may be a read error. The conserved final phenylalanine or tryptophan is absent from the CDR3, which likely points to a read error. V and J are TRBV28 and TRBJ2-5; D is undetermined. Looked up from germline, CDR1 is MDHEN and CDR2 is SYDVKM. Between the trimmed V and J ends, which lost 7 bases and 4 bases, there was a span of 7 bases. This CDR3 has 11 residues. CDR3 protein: CASTLRETQYL. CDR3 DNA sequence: TGTGCCAGCACCTTGCGAGAGACCCAGTACCTC.

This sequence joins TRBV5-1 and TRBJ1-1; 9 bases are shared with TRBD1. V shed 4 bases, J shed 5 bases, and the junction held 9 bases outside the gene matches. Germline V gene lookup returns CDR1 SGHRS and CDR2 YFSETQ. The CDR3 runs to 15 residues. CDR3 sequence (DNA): TGCGCCAGCAGCCCACGACAGGGGGTGAGGACTGAAGCTTTCTTT. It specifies CASSPRQGVRTEAFF.

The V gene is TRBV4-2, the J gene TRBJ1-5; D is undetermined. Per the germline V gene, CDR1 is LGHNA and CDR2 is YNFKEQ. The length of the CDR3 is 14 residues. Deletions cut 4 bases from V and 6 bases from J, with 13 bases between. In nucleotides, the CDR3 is TGTGCCAGCAGCCTGGACTGGCTGGGTCAGCCCCAGCATTTT. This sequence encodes CASSLDWLGQPQHF.

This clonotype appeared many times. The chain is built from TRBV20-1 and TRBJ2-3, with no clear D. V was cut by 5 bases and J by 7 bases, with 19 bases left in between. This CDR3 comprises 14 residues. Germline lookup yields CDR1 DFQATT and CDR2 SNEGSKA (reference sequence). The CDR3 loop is CSAPLPPSHNTQYF. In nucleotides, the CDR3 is TGCAGTGCTCCTCTGCCACCCAGCCACAATACGCAGTATTTT.

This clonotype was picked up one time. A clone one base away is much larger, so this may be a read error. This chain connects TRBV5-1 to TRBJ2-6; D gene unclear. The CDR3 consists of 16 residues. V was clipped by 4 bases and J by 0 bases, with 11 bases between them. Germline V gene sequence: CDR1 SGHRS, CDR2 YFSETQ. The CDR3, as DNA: TGCGCCAGCAGCAAGGGAACGGCCTCTGGGGCCAACGTCCTGACTTTC. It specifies CASSKGTASGANVLTF.

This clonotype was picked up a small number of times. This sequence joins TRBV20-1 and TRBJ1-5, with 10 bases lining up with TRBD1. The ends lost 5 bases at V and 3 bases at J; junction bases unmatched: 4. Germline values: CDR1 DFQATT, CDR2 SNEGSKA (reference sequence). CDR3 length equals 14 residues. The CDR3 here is CSASGTGANQPQHF. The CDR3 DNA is TGCAGTGCTTCCGGGACAGGGGCCAATCAGCCCCAGCATTTT.

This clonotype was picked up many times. This CDR3 is CSAERGAQETQYF. The CDR3 DNA is TGCAGTGCTGAGAGGGGGGCCCAAGAGACCCAGTACTTC. V is TRBV20-1 and J is TRBJ2-5; D tentatively fits TRBD1 or TRBD2 (6 bases each). Germline CDR1 is DFQATT and CDR2 is SNEGSKA (reference sequence). The CDR3 has 13 amino acids. The V end lost 5 bases, the J end lost 1 base, and 11 bases lay between the germline ends.

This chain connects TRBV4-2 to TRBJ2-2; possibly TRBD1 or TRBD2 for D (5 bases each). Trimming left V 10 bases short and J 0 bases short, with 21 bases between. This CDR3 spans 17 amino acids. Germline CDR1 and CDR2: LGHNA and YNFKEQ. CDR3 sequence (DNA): TGTGCCAACAGATCGGAACTAGGGGCCGCGAACACCGGGGAGCTGTTTTTT. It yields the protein CANRSELGAANTGELFF.

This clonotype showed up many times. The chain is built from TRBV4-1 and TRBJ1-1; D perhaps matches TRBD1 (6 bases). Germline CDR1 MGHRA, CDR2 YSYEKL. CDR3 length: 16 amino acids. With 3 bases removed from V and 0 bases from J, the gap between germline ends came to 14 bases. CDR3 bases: TGCGCCAGCAGCCAGACCCTGGACAGAATGAACACTGAAGCTTTCTTT. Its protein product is CASSQTLDRMNTEAFF.

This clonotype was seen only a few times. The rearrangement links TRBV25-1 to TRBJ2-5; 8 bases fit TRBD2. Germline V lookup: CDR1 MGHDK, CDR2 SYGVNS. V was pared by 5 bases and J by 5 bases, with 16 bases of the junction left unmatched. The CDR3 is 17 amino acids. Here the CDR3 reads CASSPDYSGGAGETQYF. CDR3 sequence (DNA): TGTGCCAGCAGTCCCGATTACTCGGGGGGGGCGGGGGAGACCCAGTACTTC.

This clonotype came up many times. CDR3: CSARDAYTF. The CDR3 DNA reads TGCAGTGCTAGAGATGCCTACACCTTC. J is TRBJ1-2 and V is TRBV20-1; D not resolved. There are 9 residues in the CDR3. CDR1 is DFQATT, CDR2 SNEGSKA, per germline (reference sequence). V was clipped by 0 bases and J by 10 bases, with 3 bases between them.

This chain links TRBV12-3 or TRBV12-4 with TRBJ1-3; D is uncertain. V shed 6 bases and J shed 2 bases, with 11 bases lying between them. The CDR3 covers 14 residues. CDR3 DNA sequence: TGTGCCAGCAGCTTTGCTGGAGCTGGAAACACCATATATTTT. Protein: CASSFAGAGNTIYF.

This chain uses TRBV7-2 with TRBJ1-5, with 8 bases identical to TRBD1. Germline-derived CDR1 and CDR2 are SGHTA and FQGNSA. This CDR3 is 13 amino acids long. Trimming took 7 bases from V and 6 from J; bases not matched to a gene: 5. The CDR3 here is CASTFDRGQPQHF. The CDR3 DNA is TGTGCCAGCACCTTCGACAGGGGTCAGCCCCAGCATTTT.

This CDR3 reads CASSYSGGANTGELFF. The CDR3, as DNA: TGTGCCAGCAGTTACTCCGGGGGGGCGAACACCGGGGAGCTGTTTTTT. The J gene is TRBJ2-2, the V gene TRBV6-5; 8 bases match TRBD2. The CDR3 spans 16 residues. Per germline, CDR1 MNHEY and CDR2 SVGAGI. V shed 0 bases, J shed 0 bases, and the junction held 0 bases outside the gene matches.